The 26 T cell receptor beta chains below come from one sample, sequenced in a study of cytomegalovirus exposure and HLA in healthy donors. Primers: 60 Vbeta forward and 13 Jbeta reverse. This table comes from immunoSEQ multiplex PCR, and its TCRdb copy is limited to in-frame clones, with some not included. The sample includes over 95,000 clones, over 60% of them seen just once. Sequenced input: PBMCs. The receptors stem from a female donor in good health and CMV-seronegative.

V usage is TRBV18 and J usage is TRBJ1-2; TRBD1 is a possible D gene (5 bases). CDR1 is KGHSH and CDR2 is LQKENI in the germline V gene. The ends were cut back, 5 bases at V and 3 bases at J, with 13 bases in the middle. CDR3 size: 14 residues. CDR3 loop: CASSSSTAYYGYTF. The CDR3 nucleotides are TGTGCCAGCTCATCCTCGACAGCCTACTATGGCTACACCTTC.

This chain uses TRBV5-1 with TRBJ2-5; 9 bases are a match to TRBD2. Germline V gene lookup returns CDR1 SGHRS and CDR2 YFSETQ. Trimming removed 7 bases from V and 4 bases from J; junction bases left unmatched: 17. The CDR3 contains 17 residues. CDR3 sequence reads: CASRGYGLAKGGETQYF. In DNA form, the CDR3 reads TGCGCCAGCCGAGGGTATGGACTAGCGAAGGGGGGAGAGACCCAGTACTTC. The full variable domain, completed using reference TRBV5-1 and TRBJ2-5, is KAGVTQTPRYLIKTRGQQVTLSCSPISGHRSVSWYQQTPGQGLQFLFEYFSETQRNKGNFPGRFSGRQFSNSRSEMNVSTLELGDSALYLCASRGYGLAKGGETQYFGPGTRLLVL.

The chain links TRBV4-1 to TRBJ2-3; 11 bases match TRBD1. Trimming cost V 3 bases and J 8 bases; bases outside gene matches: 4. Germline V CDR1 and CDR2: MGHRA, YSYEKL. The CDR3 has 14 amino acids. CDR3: CASSQGDRGFTQYF. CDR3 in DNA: TGCGCCAGCAGCCAGGGGGACAGGGGGTTTACGCAGTATTTT.

In nucleotides, the CDR3 is TGTGCCAGCAGCTTACGGGACAGGGGGACAGATACGCAGTATTTT. Translating gives CASSLRDRGTDTQYF. The chain has TRBV5-6 and TRBJ2-3, with TRBD1 matching over 11 bases. CDR3 length: 15 residues. V was pared by 2 bases and J by 3 bases, with 2 bases of the junction left unmatched. The germline V gene has CDR1 SGHDT and CDR2 YYEEEE. Drawing the rest from reference TRBV5-6 and TRBJ2-3, the complete variable domain is DAGVTQSPTHLIKTRGQQVTLRCSPKSGHDTVSWYQQALGQGPQFIFQYYEEEERQRGNFPDRFSGHQFPNYSSELNVNALLLGDSALYLCASSLRDRGTDTQYFGPGTRLTVL.

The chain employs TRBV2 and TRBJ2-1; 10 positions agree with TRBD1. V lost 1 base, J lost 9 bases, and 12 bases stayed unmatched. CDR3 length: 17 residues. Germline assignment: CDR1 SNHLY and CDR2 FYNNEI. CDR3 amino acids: CASSEEGVGQGVFEQFF. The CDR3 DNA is TGTGCCAGCAGTGAAGAAGGGGTAGGACAGGGGGTCTTTGAGCAGTTCTTC. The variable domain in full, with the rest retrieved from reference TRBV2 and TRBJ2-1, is EPEVTQTPSHQVTQMGQEVILRCVPISNHLYFYWYRQILGQKVEFLVSFYNNEISEKSEIFDDQFSVERPDGSNFTLKIRSTKLEDSAMYFCASSEEGVGQGVFEQFFGPGTRLTVL.

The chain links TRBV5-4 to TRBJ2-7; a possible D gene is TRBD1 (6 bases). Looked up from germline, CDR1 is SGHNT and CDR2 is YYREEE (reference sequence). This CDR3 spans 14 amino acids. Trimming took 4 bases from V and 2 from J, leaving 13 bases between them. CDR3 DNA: TGTGCCAGCAGCGCCGGCAGGGGTGCCTACGAGCAGTACTTC. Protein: CASSAGRGAYEQYF.

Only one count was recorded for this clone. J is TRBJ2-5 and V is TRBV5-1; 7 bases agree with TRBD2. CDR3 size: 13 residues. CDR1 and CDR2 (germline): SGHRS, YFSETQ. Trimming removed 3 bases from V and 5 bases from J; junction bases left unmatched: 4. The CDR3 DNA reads TGCGCCAGCAGCTCCGGCGGGGGTGAGACCCAGTACTTC. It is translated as CASSSGGGETQYF.

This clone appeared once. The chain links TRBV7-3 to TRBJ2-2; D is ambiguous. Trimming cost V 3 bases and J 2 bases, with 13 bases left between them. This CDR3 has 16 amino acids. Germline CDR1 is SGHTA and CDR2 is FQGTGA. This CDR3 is CASSLVAGLNTGELFF. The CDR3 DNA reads TGTGCCAGCAGCTTGGTAGCCGGGTTAAACACCGGGGAGCTGTTTTTT.

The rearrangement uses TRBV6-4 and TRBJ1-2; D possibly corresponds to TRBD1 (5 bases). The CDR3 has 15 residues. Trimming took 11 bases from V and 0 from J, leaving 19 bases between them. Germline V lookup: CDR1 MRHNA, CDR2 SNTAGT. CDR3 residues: CAGGNRQRPNYGYTF. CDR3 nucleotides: TGTGCCGGTGGGAATCGACAGCGCCCTAACTATGGCTACACCTTC.

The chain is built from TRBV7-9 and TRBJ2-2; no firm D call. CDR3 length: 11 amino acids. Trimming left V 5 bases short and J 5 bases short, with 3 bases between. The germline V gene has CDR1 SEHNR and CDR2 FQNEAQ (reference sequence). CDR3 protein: CASSTTGELFF. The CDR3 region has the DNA TGTGCCAGCAGCACAACCGGGGAGCTGTTTTTT.

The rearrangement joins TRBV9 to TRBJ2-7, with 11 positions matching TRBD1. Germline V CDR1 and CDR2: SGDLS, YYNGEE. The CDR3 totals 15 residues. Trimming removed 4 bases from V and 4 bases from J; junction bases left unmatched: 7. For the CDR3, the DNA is TGTGCCAGCAGCCCGCGGACAGGGGGCATATACGAGCAGTACTTC. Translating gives CASSPRTGGIYEQYF.

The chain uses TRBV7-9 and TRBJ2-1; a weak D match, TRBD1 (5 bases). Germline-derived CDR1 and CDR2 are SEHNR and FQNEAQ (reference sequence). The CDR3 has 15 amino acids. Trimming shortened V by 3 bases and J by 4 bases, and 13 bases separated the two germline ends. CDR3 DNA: TGTGCCAGCAGCTTCAGGGCCGGGTCGTACAATGAGCAGTTCTTC. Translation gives CASSFRAGSYNEQFF.

Written as DNA, the CDR3 is TGTGCCAGCAGCTTGGGAGTTTCACAAGAGACCCAGTACTTC. It yields the protein CASSLGVSQETQYF. The V and J genes are TRBV5-4 and TRBJ2-5; no reliable D call. Germline V CDR1 and CDR2: SGHNT, YYREEE (reference sequence). This CDR3 region has 14 residues. V lost 0 bases and J 2 bases, leaving 8 bases between the germline ends.

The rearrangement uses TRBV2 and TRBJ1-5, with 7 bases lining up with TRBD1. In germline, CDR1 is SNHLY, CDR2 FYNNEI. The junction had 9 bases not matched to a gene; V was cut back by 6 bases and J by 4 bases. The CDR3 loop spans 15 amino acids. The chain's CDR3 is CASRITGVRNQPQHF. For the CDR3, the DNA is TGTGCCAGCAGAATCACAGGGGTGCGGAATCAGCCCCAGCATTTT.

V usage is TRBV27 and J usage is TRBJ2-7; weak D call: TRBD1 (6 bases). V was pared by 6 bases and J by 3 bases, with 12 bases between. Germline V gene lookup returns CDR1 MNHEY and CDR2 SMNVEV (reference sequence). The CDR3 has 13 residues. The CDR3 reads CASRSPDSYEQYF. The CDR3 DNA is TGTGCCAGCAGGTCTCCGGACAGCTACGAGCAGTACTTC.

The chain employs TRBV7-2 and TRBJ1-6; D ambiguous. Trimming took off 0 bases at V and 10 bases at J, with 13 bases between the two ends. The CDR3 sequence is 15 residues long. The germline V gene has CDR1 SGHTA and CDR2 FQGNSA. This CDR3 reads CASSLATDGRSPLHF. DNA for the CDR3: TGTGCCAGCAGCTTAGCCACAGATGGTCGCTCACCCCTCCACTTT. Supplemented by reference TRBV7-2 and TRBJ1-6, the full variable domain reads GAGVSQSPSNKVTEKGKDVELRCDPISGHTALYWYRQSLGQGLEFLIYFQGNSAPDKSGLPSDRFSAERTGGSVSTLTIQRTQQEDSAVYLCASSLATDGRSPLHFGNGTRLTVT.

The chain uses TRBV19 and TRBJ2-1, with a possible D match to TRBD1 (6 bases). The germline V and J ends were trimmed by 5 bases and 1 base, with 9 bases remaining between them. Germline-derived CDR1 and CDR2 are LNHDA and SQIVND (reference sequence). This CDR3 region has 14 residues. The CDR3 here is CASSLGQSYNEQFF. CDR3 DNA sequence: TGTGCCAGTAGTCTTGGACAGTCCTACAATGAGCAGTTCTTC.

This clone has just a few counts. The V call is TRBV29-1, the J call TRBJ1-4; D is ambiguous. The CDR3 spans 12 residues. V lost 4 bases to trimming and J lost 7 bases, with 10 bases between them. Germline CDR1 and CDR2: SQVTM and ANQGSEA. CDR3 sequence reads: CSVGGFSEKLFF. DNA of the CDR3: TGCAGCGTTGGTGGTTTCAGTGAAAAACTGTTTTTT.

The CDR3 DNA follows: TGTGCCTGGAGTGCTCTAAAGAGTAACTATGGCTACACCTTC. This sequence encodes CAWSALKSNYGYTF. This rearrangement joins TRBV30 to TRBJ1-2; D uncertain. The CDR3 spans 14 residues. The V gene lost 1 base and the J gene lost 1 base, with 10 bases spanning the gap. Germline CDR1 is GTSNPN and CDR2 is SVGIG (reference sequence).

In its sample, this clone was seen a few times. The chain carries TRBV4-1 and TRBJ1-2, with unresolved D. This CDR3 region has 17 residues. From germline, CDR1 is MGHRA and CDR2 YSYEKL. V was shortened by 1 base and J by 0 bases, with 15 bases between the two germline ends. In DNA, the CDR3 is TGCGCCAGCAGCCAAGGGGGAGGGAGCACTACTAACTATGGCTACACCTTC. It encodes CASSQGGGSTTNYGYTF.

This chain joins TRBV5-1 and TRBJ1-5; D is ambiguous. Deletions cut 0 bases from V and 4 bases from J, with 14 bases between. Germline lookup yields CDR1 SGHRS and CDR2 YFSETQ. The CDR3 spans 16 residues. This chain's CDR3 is CASSLGPAQDNQPQHF. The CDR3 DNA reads TGCGCCAGCAGCTTGGGGCCGGCCCAGGATAATCAGCCCCAGCATTTT.

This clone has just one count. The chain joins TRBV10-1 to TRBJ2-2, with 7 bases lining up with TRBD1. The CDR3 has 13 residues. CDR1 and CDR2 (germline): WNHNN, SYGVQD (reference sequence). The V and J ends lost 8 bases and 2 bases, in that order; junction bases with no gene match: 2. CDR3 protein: CASGTANTGELFF. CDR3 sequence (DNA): TGCGCCAGCGGGACAGCAAACACCGGGGAGCTGTTTTTT.

The CDR3 bases are TGTGCCAGTTCCGACGGAGGGCATTATGGCTACACCTTC. Its translation: CASSDGGHYGYTF. The V and J genes are TRBV27 and TRBJ1-2; D is ambiguous. The CDR3 loop spans 13 amino acids. Germline-derived CDR1 and CDR2 are MNHEY and SMNVEV (reference sequence). V was clipped by 9 bases and J by 5 bases, with 16 bases between them.

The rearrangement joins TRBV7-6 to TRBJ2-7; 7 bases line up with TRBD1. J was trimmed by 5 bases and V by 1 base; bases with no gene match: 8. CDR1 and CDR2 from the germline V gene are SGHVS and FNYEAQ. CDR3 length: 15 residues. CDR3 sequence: CASSLESAGGHEQYF. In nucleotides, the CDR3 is TGTGCCAGCAGCTTAGAGTCTGCAGGGGGACACGAGCAGTACTTC.

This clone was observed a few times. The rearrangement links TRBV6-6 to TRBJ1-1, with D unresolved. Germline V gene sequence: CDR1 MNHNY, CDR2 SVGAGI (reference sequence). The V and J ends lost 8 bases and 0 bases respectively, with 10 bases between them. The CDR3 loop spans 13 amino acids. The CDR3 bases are TGTGCCAGCGGCCTCGGGTTGAACACTGAAGCTTTCTTT. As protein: CASGLGLNTEAFF.

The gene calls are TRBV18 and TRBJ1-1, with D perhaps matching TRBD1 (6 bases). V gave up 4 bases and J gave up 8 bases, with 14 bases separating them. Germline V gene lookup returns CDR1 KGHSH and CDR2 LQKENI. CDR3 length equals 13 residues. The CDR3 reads CASSQGGQQEAFF. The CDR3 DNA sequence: TGTGCCAGCTCACAGGGGGGGCAACAAGAAGCTTTCTTT.